The entry below describes one T cell receptor beta chain. Version v3.0 of the immunoSEQ assay was performed at survey level. TCRdb's copy holds only in-frame clones and misses some; the assay was immunoSEQ multiplex PCR. The repertoire includes approximately 26,000 clones, around 84% of them detected once, and 6.2% sits in the top ten. The data were taken from a study of long-term antiretroviral therapy in people with HIV. CDR3 length: 15 residues. V was trimmed by 0 bases and J by 1 base, leaving 10 bases between them. Germline V lookup: CDR1 KGHSH, CDR2 LQKENI. V gene TRBV18 combines with J gene TRBJ2-7; D remains unclear. The receptor comes from a young man with HIV. The source was unsorted PBMCs, collected 0.4 years after starting antiretroviral therapy. Here the CDR3 reads CASSPPTASSYEQYF. The CDR3 bases are TGTGCCAGCTCACCACCAACAGCTAGTTCCTACGAGCAGTACTTC.